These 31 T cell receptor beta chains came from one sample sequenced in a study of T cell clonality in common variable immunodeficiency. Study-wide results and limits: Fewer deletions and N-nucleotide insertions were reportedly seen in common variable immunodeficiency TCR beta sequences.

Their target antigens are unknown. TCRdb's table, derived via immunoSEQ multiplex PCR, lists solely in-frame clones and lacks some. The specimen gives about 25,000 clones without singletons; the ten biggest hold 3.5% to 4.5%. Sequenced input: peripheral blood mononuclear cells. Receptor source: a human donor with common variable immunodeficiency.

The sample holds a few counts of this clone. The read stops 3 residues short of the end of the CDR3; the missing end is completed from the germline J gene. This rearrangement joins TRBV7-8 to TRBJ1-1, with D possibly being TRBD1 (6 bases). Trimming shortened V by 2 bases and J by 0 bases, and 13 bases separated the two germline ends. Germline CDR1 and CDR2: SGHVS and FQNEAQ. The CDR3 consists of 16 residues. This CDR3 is CASSLLTTGMNTEAFF. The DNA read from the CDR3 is TGTGCCAGCAGCTTACTTACGACAGGAATGAACACTGAA.

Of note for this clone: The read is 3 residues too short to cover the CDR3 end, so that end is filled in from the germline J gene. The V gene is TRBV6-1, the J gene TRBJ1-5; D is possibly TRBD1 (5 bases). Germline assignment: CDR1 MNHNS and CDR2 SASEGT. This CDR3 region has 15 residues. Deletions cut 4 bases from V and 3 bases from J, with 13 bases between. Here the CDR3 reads CASSGFRGDNQPQHF. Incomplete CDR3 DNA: TGTGCCAGCAGTGGGTTTAGGGGCGACAATCAGCCC.

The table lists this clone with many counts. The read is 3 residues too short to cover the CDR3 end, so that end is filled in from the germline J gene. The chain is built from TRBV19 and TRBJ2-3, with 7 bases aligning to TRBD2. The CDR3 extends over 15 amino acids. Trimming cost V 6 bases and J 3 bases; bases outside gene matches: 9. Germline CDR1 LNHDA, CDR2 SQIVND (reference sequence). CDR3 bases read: TGTGCCAGTAGGTCCGCGGGAGAGGGAACAGATACG. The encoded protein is CASRSAGEGTDT. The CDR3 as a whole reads CASRSAGEGTDTQYF.

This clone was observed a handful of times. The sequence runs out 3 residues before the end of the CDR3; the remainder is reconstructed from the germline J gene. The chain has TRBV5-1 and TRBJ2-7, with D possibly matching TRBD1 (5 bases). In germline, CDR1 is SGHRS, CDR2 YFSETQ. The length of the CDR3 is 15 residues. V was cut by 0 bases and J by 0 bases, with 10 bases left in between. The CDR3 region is CASSLGGSSSYEQYF. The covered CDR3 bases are TGCGCCAGCAGCTTGGGGGGCAGCTCCTCCTACGAG. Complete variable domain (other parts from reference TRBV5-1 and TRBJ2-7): KAGVTQTPRYLIKTRGQQVTLSCSPISGHRSVSWYQQTPGQGLQFLFEYFSETQRNKGNFPGRFSGRQFSNSRSEMNVSTLELGDSALYLCASSLGGSSSYEQYFGPGTRLTVT.

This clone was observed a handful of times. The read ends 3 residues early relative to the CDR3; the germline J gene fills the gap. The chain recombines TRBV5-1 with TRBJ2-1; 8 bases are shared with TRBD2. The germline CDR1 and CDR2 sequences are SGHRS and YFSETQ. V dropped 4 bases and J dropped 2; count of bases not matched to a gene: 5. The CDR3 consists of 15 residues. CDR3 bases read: TGCGCCAGCAGCGTACTAGCGGAGCCCTACAATGAG. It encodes CASSVLAEPYNE. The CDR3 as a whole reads CASSVLAEPYNEQFF.

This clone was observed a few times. The sequenced CDR3 bases are TGTGCCAGCAGCTCGGGGGTTCGGGAGACC. Translation: CASSSGVRET. In full, the CDR3 is CASSSGVRETQYF. The chain carries TRBV7-2 and TRBJ2-5, with D maybe TRBD2 (6 bases). The sequence runs out 3 residues before the end of the CDR3; the remainder is reconstructed from the germline J gene. The CDR3 length is 13 residues. Trimming cost V 4 bases and J 5 bases, with 11 bases left between them. The germline CDR1 and CDR2 sequences are SGHTA and FQGNSA.

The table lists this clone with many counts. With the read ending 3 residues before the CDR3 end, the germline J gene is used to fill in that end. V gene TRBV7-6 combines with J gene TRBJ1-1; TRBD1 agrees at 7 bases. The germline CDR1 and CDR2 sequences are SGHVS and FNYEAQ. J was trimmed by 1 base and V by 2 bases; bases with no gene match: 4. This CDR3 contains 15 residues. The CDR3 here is CASSLPGQQNTEAFF. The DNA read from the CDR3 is TGTGCCAGCAGCTTACCGGGACAGCAGAACACTGAA.

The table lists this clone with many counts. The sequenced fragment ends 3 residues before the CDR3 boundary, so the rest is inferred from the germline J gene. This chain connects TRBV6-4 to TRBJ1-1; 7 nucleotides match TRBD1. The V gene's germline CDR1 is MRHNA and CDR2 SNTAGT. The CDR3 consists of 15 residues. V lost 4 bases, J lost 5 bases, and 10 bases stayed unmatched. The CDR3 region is CASSGRQGALTEAFF. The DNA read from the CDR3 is TGTGCCAGCAGTGGAAGACAGGGCGCGTTGACTGAA.

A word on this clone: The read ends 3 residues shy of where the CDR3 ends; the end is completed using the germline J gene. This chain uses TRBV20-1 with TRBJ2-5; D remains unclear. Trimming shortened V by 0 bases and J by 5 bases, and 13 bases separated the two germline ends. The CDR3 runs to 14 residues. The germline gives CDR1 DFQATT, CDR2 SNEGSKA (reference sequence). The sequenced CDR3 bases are TGCAGTGCTAGAGATCGCTCTGCCCAGGAGACC. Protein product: CSARDRSAQET. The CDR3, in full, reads CSARDRSAQETQYF.

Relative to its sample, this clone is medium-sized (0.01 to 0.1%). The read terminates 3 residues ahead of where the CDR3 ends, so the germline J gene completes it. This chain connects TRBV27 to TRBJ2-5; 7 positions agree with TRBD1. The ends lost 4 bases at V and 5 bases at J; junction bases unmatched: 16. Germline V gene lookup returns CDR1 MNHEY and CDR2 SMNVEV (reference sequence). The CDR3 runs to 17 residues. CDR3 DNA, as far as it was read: TGTGCCAGCAGTTCGGGGTTGCTAAGAGGGGGCAAGGAGACC. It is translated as CASSSGLLRGGKET. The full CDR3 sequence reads CASSSGLLRGGKETQYF.

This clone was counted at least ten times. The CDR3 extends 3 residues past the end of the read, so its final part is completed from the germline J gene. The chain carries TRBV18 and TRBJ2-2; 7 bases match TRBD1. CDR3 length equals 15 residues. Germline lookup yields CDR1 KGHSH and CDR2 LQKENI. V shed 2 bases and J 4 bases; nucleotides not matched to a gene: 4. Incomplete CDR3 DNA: TGTGCCAGCTCACCAACGGGACAGAGCACCGGGGAG. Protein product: CASSPTGQSTGE. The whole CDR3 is CASSPTGQSTGELFF.

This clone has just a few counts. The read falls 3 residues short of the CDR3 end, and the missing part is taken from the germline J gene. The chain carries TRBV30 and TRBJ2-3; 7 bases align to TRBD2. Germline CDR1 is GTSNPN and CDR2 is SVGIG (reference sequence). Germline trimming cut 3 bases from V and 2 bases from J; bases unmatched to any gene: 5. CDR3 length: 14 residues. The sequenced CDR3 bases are TGTGCCTGGAGAGGAGCGGGATTCACAGATACG. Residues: CAWRGAGFTDT. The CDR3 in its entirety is CAWRGAGFTDTQYF.

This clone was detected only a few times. The CDR3 here is CASSYFGRGFDDEQFF. The CDR3 bases that were read are TGTGCCAGCAGTTACTTCGGCAGGGGATTTGACGATGAG. The V gene is TRBV6-2 or TRBV6-3, the J gene TRBJ2-1; D may be TRBD1 (6 bases). The DNA ends 3 residues before the CDR3 does, and the rest of the CDR3 is filled in from the germline J gene. The CDR3 runs to 16 residues. The V end lost 1 base, the J end lost 8 bases, and 18 bases lay between the germline ends. Germline lookup yields CDR1 MNHEY and CDR2 SVGEGT.

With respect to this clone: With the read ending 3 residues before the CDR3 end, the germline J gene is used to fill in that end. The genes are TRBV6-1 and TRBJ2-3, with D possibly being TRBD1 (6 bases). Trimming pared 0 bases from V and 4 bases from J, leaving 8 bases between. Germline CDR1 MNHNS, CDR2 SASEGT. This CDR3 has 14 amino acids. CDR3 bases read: TGTGCCAGCAGTGAAGCGCCAGGGGCAGATACG. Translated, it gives CASSEAPGADT. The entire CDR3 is CASSEAPGADTQYF.

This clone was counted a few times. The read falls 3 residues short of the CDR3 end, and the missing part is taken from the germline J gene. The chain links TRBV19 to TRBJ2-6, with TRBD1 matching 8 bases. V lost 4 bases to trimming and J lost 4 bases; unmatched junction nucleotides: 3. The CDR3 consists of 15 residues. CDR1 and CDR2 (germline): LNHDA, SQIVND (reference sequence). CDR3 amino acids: CASSTTGGGANVLTF. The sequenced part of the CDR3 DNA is TGTGCCAGTAGTACCACAGGGGGAGGGGCCAACGTC.

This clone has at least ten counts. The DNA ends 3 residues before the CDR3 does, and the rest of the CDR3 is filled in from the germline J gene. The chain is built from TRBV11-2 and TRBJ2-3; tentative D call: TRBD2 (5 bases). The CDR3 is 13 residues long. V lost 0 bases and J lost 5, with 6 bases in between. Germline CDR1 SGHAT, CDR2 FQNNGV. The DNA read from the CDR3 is TGTGCCAGCAGCTTAGACCGGGGAGATACG. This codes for CASSLDRGDT. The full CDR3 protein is CASSLDRGDTQYF.

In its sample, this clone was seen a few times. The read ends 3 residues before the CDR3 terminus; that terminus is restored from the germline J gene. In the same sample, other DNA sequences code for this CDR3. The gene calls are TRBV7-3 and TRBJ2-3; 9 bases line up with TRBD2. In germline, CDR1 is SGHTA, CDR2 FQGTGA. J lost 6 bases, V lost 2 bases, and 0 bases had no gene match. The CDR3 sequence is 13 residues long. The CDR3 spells CASSLGLADTQYF. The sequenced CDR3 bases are TGTGCCAGCAGCTTAGGACTAGCGGATACG.

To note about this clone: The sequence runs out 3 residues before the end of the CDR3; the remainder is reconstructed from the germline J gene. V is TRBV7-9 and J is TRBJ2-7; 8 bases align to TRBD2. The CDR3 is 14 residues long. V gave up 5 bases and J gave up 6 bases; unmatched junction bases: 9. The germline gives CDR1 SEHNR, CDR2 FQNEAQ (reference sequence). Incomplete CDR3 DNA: TGTGCCAGCAGCCGAGTCGGGGGGGTGGTCGAG. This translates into CASSRVGGVVE. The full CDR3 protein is CASSRVGGVVEQYF.

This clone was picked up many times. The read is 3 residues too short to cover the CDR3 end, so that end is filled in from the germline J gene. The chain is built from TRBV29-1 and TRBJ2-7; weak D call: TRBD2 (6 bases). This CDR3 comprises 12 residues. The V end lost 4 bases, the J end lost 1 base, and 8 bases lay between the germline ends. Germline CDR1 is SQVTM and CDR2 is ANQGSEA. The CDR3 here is CSVVGGSYEQYF. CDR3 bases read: TGCAGCGTTGTGGGGGGATCCTACGAG.

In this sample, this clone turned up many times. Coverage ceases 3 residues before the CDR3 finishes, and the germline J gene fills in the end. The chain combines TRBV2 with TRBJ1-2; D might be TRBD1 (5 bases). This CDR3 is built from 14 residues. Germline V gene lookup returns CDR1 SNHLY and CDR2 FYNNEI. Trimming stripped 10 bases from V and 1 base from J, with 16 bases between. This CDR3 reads CANAPRGLNYGYTF. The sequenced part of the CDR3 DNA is TGTGCCAATGCACCGAGGGGCCTTAACTATGGC.

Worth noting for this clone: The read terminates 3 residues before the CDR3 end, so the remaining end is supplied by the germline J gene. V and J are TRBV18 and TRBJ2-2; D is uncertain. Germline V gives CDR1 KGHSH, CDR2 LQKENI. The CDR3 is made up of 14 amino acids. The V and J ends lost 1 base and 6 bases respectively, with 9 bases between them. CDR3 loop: CASSPRQLAGELFF. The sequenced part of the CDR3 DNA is TGTGCCAGCTCACCACGACAATTGGCCGGGGAG.

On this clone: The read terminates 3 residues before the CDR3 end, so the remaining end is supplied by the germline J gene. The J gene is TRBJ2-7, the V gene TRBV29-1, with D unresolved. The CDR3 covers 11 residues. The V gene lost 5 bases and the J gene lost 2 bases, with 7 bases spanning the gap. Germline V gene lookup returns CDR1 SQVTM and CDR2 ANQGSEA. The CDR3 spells CSVLGAYEQYF. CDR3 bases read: TGCAGCGTTCTAGGCGCCTACGAG.

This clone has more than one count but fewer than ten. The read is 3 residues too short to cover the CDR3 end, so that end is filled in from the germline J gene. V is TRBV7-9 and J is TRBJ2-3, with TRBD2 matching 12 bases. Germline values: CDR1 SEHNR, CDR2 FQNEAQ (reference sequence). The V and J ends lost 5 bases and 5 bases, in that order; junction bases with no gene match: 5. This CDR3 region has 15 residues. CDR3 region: CASSPGLAGQDTQYF. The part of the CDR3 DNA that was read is TGTGCCAGCAGCCCCGGACTAGCGGGACAAGATACG.

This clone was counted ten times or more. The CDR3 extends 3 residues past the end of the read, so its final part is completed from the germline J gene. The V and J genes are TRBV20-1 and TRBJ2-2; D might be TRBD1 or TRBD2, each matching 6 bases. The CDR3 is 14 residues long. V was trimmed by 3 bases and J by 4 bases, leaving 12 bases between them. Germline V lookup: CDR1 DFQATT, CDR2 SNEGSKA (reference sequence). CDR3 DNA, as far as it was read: TGCAGTGCTAGTCCCAGGGGAGGCACCGGGGAG. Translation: CSASPRGGTGE. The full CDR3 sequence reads CSASPRGGTGELFF.

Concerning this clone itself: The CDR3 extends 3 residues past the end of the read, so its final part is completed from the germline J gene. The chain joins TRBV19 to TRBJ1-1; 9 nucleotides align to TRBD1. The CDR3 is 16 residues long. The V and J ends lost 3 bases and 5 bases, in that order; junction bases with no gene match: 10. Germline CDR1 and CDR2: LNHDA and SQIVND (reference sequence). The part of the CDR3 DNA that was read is TGTGCCAGTAGTATCCGGGACAGGGACTGGAGAACTGAA. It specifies CASSIRDRDWRTE. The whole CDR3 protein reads CASSIRDRDWRTEAFF.

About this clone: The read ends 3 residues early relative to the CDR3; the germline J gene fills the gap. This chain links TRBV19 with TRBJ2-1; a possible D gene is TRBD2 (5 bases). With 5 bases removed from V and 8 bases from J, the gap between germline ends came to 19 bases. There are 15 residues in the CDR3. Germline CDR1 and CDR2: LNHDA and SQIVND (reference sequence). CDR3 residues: CASSEWRGFRDEQFF. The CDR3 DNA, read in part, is TGTGCCAGTAGTGAGTGGCGAGGGTTTCGTGATGAG.

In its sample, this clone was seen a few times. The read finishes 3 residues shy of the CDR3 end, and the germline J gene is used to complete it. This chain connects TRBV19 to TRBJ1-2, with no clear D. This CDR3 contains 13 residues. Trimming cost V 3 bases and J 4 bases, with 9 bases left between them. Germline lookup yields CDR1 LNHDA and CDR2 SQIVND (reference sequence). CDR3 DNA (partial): TGTGCCAGTAGTATCTCCCAGATCTATGGC. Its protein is CASSISQIYG. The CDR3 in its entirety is CASSISQIYGYTF.

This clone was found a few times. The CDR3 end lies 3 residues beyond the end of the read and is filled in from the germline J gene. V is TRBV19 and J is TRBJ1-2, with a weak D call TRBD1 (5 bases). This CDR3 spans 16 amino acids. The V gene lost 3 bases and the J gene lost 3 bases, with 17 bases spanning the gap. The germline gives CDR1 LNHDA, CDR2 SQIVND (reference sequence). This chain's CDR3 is CASSIPSVGDYYGYTF. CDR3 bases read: TGTGCCAGTAGTATCCCATCAGTAGGGGATTACTATGGC.

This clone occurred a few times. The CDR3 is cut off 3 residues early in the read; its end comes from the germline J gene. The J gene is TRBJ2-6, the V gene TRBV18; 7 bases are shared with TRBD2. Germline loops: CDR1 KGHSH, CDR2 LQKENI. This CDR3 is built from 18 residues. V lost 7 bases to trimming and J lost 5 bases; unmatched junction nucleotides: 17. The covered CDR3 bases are TGTGCCAGCTTACCGGGTCAGCGGGACCCCCTCTGGGCCAACGTC. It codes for CASLPGQRDPLWANV. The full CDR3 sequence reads CASLPGQRDPLWANVLTF.

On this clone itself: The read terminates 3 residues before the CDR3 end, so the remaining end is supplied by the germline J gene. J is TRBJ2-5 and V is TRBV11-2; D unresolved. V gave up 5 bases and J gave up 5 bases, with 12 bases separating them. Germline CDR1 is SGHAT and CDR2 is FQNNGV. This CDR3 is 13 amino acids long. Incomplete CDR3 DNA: TGTGCCAGCAGCGCAGTCCTTCTCGAGACC. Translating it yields CASSAVLLET. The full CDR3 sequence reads CASSAVLLETQYF.

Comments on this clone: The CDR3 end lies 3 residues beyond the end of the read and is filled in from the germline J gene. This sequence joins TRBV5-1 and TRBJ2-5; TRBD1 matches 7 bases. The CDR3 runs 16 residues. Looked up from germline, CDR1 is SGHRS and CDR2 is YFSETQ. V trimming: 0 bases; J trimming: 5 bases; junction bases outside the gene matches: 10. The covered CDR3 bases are TGCGCCAGCAGCTTGGGGGGACAGAGGGCGTGGGAGACC. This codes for CASSLGGQRAWET. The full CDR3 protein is CASSLGGQRAWETQYF.